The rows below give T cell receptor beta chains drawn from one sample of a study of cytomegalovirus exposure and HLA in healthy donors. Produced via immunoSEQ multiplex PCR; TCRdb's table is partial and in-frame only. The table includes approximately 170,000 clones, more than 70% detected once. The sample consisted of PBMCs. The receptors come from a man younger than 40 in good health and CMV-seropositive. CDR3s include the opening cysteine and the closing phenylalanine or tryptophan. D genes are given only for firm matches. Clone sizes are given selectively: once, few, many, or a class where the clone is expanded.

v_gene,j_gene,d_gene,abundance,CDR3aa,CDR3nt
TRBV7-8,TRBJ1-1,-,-,CASSALTRGAFF,TGTGCCAGCAGCGCCCTGACGCGGGGAGCTTTCTTT
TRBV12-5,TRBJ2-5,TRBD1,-,CASGRGQQETQYF,TGTGCTAGTGGTCGGGGACAGCAAGAGACCCAGTACTTC
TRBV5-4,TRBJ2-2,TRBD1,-,CASSRGGTGDTGELFF,TGTGCCAGCAGCCGAGGGGGCACCGGGGACACCGGGGAGCTGTTTTTT
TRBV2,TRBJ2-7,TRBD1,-,CASSPGQGWEQYF,TGTGCCAGCAGCCCGGGACAGGGGTGGGAGCAGTACTTC
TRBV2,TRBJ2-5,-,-,CASLHDQQETQYF,TGTGCCAGCCTCCATGATCAGCAAGAGACCCAGTACTTC
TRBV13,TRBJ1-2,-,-,CASSPGQNNYGYTF,TGTGCCAGCAGCCCCGGACAGAACAACTATGGCTACACCTTC
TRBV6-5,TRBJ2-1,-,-,CASSRGSSYNEQFF,TGTGCCAGCAGCCGGGGGAGCTCCTACAATGAGCAGTTCTTC
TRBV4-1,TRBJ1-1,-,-,CASSQPGANTEAFF,TGCGCCAGCAGCCAACCCGGAGCGAACACTGAAGCTTTCTTT
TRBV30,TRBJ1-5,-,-,CAWTNSGGQPQHF,TGTGCCTGGACCAACTCCGGGGGTCAGCCCCAGCATTTT
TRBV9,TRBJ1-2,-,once,CASSDRSGLYGYTF,TGTGCCAGCAGCGACCGTTCAGGGCTCTATGGCTACACCTTC
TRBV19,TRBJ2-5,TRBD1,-,CASTRTGGYLETQYF,TGTGCCAGTACTCGGACAGGGGGCTATCTGGAGACCCAGTACTTC
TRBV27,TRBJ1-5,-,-,CASSSAGFQPQHF,TGTGCCAGCAGTTCGGCAGGGTTTCAGCCCCAGCATTTT
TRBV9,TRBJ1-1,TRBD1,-,CASSATTGTNTEAFF,TGTGCCAGCAGCGCTACGACAGGGACAAACACTGAAGCTTTCTTT
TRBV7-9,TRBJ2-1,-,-,CASSLASSNEQFF,TGTGCCAGCAGCTTAGCTAGCTCCAATGAGCAGTTCTTC
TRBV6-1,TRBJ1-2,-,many,CASAGPGYGYTF,TGTGCCAGCGCAGGCCCAGGCTATGGCTACACCTTC
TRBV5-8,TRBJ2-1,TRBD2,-,CASSSRRELRREQFF,TGTGCCAGCAGCTCCCGGCGGGAGTTGCGGCGTGAGCAGTTCTTC
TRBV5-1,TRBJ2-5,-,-,CASSLGQGFQETQYF,TGCGCCAGCAGCTTGGGCCAGGGGTTCCAAGAGACCCAGTACTTC
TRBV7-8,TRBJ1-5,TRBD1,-,CASSGQGGQPQHF,TGTGCCAGCAGCGGACAGGGGGGTCAGCCCCAGCATTTT
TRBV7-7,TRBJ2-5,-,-,CASSPGVRETQYF,TGTGCTAGCAGCCCAGGGGTTCGGGAGACCCAGTACTTC
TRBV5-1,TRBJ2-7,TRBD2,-,CASSSGTSPAEQYF,TGCGCCAGCAGCTCCGGGACTAGCCCCGCCGAGCAGTACTTC
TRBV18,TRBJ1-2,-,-,CASSPGGDYGYTF,TGTGCCAGCTCACCAGGGGGCGACTATGGCTACACCTTC
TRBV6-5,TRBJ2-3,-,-,CASGREPDTQYF,TGTGCCAGCGGAAGGGAGCCGGATACGCAGTATTTT
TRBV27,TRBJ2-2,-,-,CASSFPPHRGGTGELFF,TGTGCCAGCAGTTTCCCCCCCCACAGAGGAGGGACCGGGGAGCTGTTTTTT
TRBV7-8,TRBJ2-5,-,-,CASSFSGASETQYF,TGTGCCAGCAGCTTCTCAGGGGCGTCCGAGACCCAGTACTTC
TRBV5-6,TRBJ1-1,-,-,CASSEVGGNTEAFF,TGTGCCAGCAGCGAGGTAGGGGGGAACACTGAAGCTTTCTTT
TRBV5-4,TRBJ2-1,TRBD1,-,CASSFPYRDRAYNEQFF,TGTGCCAGCAGCTTCCCATACCGGGACAGGGCCTACAATGAGCAGTTCTTC
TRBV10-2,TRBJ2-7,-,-,CASIGEAGNEQYF,TGCGCCAGCATAGGAGAGGCCGGGAACGAGCAGTACTTC
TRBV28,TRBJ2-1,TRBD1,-,CATRGTGYNEQFF,TGTGCCACCAGGGGGACAGGGTACAATGAGCAGTTCTTC
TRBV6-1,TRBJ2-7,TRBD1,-,CASSEWDSTTYEQYF,TGTGCCAGCAGTGAGTGGGACAGTACAACCTACGAGCAGTACTTC
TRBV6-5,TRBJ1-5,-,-,CASSDRDVEPQHF,TGTGCCAGCAGTGACCGGGATGTGGAGCCCCAGCATTTT
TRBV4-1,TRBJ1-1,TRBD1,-,CASSQFPGQGTFF,TGCGCCAGCAGCCAATTTCCGGGACAGGGAACCTTCTTT
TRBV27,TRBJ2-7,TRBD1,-,CASRTGALSYEQYF,TGTGCCAGCAGGACAGGGGCCCTCTCCTACGAGCAGTACTTC
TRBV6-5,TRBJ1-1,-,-,CASSRMGRAYTEAFF,TGTGCCAGCAGTCGAATGGGGAGGGCTTACACTGAAGCTTTCTTT
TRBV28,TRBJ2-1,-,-,CASSFRGFYNEQFF,TGTGCCAGCAGTTTTAGGGGGTTCTACAATGAGCAGTTCTTC
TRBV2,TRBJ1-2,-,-,CASRSRQGYTF,TGTGCCAGCAGATCCCGACAGGGCTACACCTTC
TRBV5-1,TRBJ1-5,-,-,CASSLDYNQPQHF,TGCGCCAGCAGCTTGGATTATAATCAGCCCCAGCATTTT
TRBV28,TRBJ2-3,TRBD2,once,CASSSGLAGAGTQYF,TGTGCCAGCAGTTCGGGACTAGCGGGAGCTGGGACGCAGTATTTT
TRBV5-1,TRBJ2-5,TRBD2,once,CASSLIAGGGQETQYF,TGCGCCAGCAGCTTGATAGCGGGAGGAGGGCAAGAGACCCAGTACTTC
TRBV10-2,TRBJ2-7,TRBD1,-,CASKAGGGEQYF,TGCGCCAGCAAGGCAGGGGGCGGCGAGCAGTACTTC
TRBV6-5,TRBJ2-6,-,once,CASSSEQAYGANVLTF,TGTGCCAGCAGTTCCGAGCAGGCGTACGGGGCCAACGTCCTGACTTTC
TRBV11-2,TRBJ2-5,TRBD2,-,CASSSKRTSGNRVQETQYF,TGTGCCAGCAGCTCCAAACGGACTAGCGGGAACCGTGTACAAGAGACCCAGTACTTC
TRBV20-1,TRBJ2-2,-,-,CSAGPGGELFF,TGCAGTGCGGGGCCCGGGGGGGAGCTGTTTTTT
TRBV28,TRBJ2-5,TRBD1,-,CASSSNRGHETQYF,TGTGCCAGCAGTTCGAACAGGGGCCACGAGACCCAGTACTTC
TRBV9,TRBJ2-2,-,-,CASSVYGGELFF,TGTGCCAGCAGCGTGTACGGCGGGGAGCTGTTTTTT
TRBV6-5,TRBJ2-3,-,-,CASSSGITDTQYF,TGTGCCAGCAGTTCAGGGATCACAGATACGCAGTATTTT
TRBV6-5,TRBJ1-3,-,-,CASSYSILPNGNTIYF,TGTGCCAGCAGTTATTCAATCCTACCCAACGGAAACACCATATATTTT